This T cell receptor beta chain appears in the sequencing data of a study of cytomegalovirus exposure and HLA in healthy donors. Across the study: Membership in the Caucasian-associated ancestry cluster was found for around 81% of roughly 360 genotyped donors.

This CDR3 is built from 15 residues. Whole-study findings and limits: High sensitivity and specificity were reportedly achieved when the classifier diagnosed cytomegalovirus status. Earlier findings revealed that most TCR beta V segments proved productive either about 87% or about 30% of the time.

When sampled, the donors appeared nominally healthy, though they likely had unrecorded immune exposures. As regards this clone: Its target is unknown.

PCR was performed using 60 Vbeta and 13 Jbeta primers. Some clones are missing from TCRdb's copy, which holds only in-frame ones; the method was immunoSEQ multiplex PCR. The sample records about 160,000 clones, about 85% being singletons. Sequenced input: PBMCs. The sequence derives from a man younger than 30 in good health and CMV-seropositive. The rearrangement links TRBV21-1 to TRBJ1-2. TRBV21-1 has pseudogene status. In nucleotides, the CDR3 is TGTGCCAGCAGCAAAGCGAAGGGACTTAACTATGGCTACACCTTC. Amino acid sequence: CASSKAKGLNYGYTF.